These 20 T cell receptor beta chains were all obtained from the same sample, sequenced in a study of cytomegalovirus exposure and HLA in healthy donors. In the PCR, 60 Vbeta and 13 Jbeta primers were used. Here immunoSEQ multiplex PCR was the method, and the copy in TCRdb shows in-frame clones only, minus some. The data contain roughly 140,000 clones, around three quarters of them seen just once; the ten biggest clones take up 3%. The sample was PBMCs. The receptors stem from a man in his forties in good health and CMV-seropositive.

This clone has more than one count but fewer than ten. V gene TRBV10-3 combines with J gene TRBJ2-7; 8 nucleotides align to TRBD1. This CDR3 is 14 amino acids long. Germline values: CDR1 ENHRY, CDR2 SYGVKD. V was pared by 4 bases and J by 3 bases, with 5 bases of the junction left unmatched. CDR3 sequence: CAISADREIYEQYF. CDR3 nucleotide sequence: TGTGCCATCAGTGCGGACAGGGAAATCTACGAGCAGTACTTC.

J is TRBJ2-4 and V is TRBV5-1, with 10 bases aligning to TRBD2. The CDR3 has 15 amino acids. The germline CDR1 and CDR2 sequences are SGHRS and YFSETQ. The V and J ends lost 2 bases and 5 bases, in that order; junction bases with no gene match: 4. The CDR3 region is CASSLAGGPENIQYF. The CDR3 nucleotides are TGCGCCAGCAGCTTAGCGGGAGGGCCCGAAAACATTCAGTACTTC.

The V and J genes are TRBV12-5 and TRBJ2-5, with a weak D call TRBD2 (6 bases). The ends were cut back, 7 bases at V and 5 bases at J, with 14 bases in the middle. This CDR3 region has 13 residues. The germline V gene encodes CDR1 LGHNT and CDR2 FRNRAP. DNA for the CDR3: TGTGCTAGTGCCGCCCGCGCGGGGGAGACCCAGTACTTC. Protein: CASAARAGETQYF.

V usage is TRBV7-2 and J usage is TRBJ2-4; the match to TRBD2 covers 13 bases. The J segment lost 3 bases and the V segment lost 5 bases, leaving 4 bases of the junction unmatched. Germline CDR1 reads SGHTA; CDR2 reads FQGNSA. The CDR3 has 16 amino acids. As DNA, the CDR3 is TGTGCCAGCAGCGAAGGACTAGCGGGAGTCAAAAACATTCAGTACTTC. Amino acids: CASSEGLAGVKNIQYF.

Regarding this clone: A read error may explain this, as a much larger clone is one base away. The CDR3 is CASSLLPGTGDGNTIYF. CDR3 bases: TGTGCCAGCAGCCTTTTACCAGGCACGGGGGATGGAAACACCATATATTTT. V usage is TRBV4-2 and J usage is TRBJ1-3; D perhaps matches TRBD1 (5 bases). Germline-derived CDR1 and CDR2 are LGHNA and YNFKEQ. Trimming pared 4 bases from V and 3 bases from J, leaving 19 bases between. The CDR3 length is 17 residues.

The chain combines TRBV27 with TRBJ1-5, with a tentative D call TRBD1 (5 bases). Trimming removed 2 bases from V and 1 base from J, with 9 bases in between. The CDR3 extends over 15 amino acids. The V gene's germline CDR1 is MNHEY and CDR2 SMNVEV (reference sequence). CDR3 loop: CASSLKGPSNQPQHF. In DNA form, the CDR3 reads TGTGCCAGCAGTTTAAAGGGGCCGAGCAATCAGCCCCAGCATTTT.

The V and J genes are TRBV28 and TRBJ1-5; 8 bases align to TRBD1. The CDR3 length is 17 residues. Per the germline V gene, CDR1 is MDHEN and CDR2 is SYDVKM. The junction had 15 bases not matched to a gene; V was cut back by 6 bases and J by 5 bases. The CDR3 spells CASRPAGGLFGDQPQHF. The CDR3, as DNA: TGTGCCAGCAGACCAGCAGGGGGCCTATTTGGCGATCAGCCCCAGCATTTT.

The chain recombines TRBV21-1 with TRBJ1-1; the table's D call, TRBD1, was not checked against the DNA. TRBV21-1 is listed as a pseudogene. The CDR3 consists of 14 residues. In nucleotides, the CDR3 is TGTGCCAGCAGCAAAGACAGGGGGAACACTGAAGCTTTCTTT. Amino acid sequence: CASSKDRGNTEAFF.

The chain has TRBV9 and TRBJ2-2, with 15 nucleotides matching TRBD2. The CDR3 loop spans 18 amino acids. The junction had 4 bases not matched to a gene; V was cut back by 3 bases and J by 1 base. Germline V gene sequence: CDR1 SGDLS, CDR2 YYNGEE. CDR3 coding DNA: TGTGCCAGCAGCGCTCGGGGACTAGCGGGAGGGAACACCGGGGAGCTGTTTTTT. Its protein is CASSARGLAGGNTGELFF. Combining the CDR3 with reference TRBV9 and TRBJ2-2 gives the whole variable domain DSGVTQTPKHLITATGQRVTLRCSPRSGDLSVYWYQQSLDQGLQFLIQYYNGEERAKGNILERFSAQQFPDLHSELNLSSLELGDSALYFCASSARGLAGGNTGELFFGEGSRLTVL.

The chain recombines TRBV6-1 with TRBJ2-3; D is possibly TRBD1 (5 bases). The CDR3 runs 16 residues. Trimming removed 1 base at V and 0 bases at J, with 11 bases between. From germline, CDR1 is MNHNS and CDR2 SASEGT. The CDR3 protein is CASSEVGAASTDTQYF. The DNA of the CDR3 is TGTGCCAGCAGTGAAGTAGGGGCGGCTAGCACAGATACGCAGTATTTT.

A remark on this clone: The junction departs from the called germline gene at one end, perhaps through a read error. The chain couples TRBV7-9 to TRBJ2-7, with 8 bases aligning to TRBD2. The CDR3 is 14 amino acids. Germline lookup yields CDR1 SEHNR and CDR2 FQNEAQ (reference sequence). This chain's CDR3 is CSSSLAGTSYEQYF. The CDR3 nucleotides are TGTTCCAGCAGCTTAGCTGGGACTAGCTACGAGCAGTACTTC.

This clone was observed a few times. This chain uses TRBV7-2 with TRBJ2-2; possibly TRBD2 for D (6 bases). V was pared by 4 bases and J by 6 bases, with 9 bases between. CDR3 length: 13 residues. Germline V gene sequence: CDR1 SGHTA, CDR2 FQGNSA. The CDR3 sequence: CASSWRVAGELFF. The CDR3 DNA reads as TGTGCCAGCAGCTGGAGGGTCGCCGGGGAGCTGTTTTTT. Drawing the rest from reference TRBV7-2 and TRBJ2-2, the complete variable domain is GAGVSQSPSNKVTEKGKDVELRCDPISGHTALYWYRQSLGQGLEFLIYFQGNSAPDKSGLPSDRFSAERTGGSVSTLTIQRTQQEDSAVYLCASSWRVAGELFFGEGSRLTVL.

The chain couples TRBV4-1 to TRBJ2-3; D is undetermined. The V end lost 4 bases, the J end lost 6 bases, and 17 bases lay between the germline ends. The CDR3 spans 15 residues. CDR1 MGHRA and CDR2 YSYEKL come from the germline V gene. The DNA of the CDR3 is TGCGCCAGCAGCCCGCGCGGCAAAACCATGGATACGCAGTATTTT. Encoded protein: CASSPRGKTMDTQYF.

The chain couples TRBV6-5 to TRBJ1-6; D not resolved. CDR1 MNHEY and CDR2 SVGAGI come from the germline V gene. There are 16 residues in the CDR3. V lost 0 bases and J 6 bases, leaving 12 bases between the germline ends. Written as DNA, the CDR3 is TGTGCCAGCAGTTACTCGAGGCGGGCTGGTAATTCACCCCTCCACTTT. The encoded protein is CASSYSRRAGNSPLHF.

With respect to this clone: This sample includes further DNA sequences coding for the same CDR3. The rearrangement uses TRBV9 and TRBJ2-3; 14 nucleotides agree with TRBD2. CDR3 size: 16 residues. The V and J ends lost 3 bases and 3 bases, in that order; junction bases with no gene match: 3. Germline V gene lookup returns CDR1 SGDLS and CDR2 YYNGEE. The CDR3 region has the DNA TGTGCCAGCAGCGCAGGGACTAGCGGGAGTACAGATACGCAGTATTTT. Its translation is CASSAGTSGSTDTQYF.

CDR3 sequence: CATISDRASQTQYF. DNA for the CDR3: TGTGCCACCATTTCGGACAGAGCCTCACAGACCCAGTACTTC. This chain uses TRBV15 with TRBJ2-5; D might be TRBD1 (6 bases). There are 14 residues in the CDR3. Trimming pared 7 bases from V and 6 bases from J, leaving 18 bases between. Germline CDR1 is LNHNV and CDR2 is YYDKDF (reference sequence).

The V and J genes are TRBV18 and TRBJ2-3, with 11 bases that match TRBD2. The CDR3 extends over 17 amino acids. V was pared by 0 bases and J by 2 bases, with 4 bases of the junction left unmatched. Germline-derived CDR1 and CDR2 are KGHSH and LQKENI. Here the CDR3 reads CASSPPVAGGVTDTQYF. The CDR3 DNA sequence: TGTGCCAGCTCACCACCGGTAGCGGGAGGGGTCACAGATACGCAGTATTTT.

The genes are TRBV5-4 and TRBJ2-7; 12 bases align to TRBD2. Per the germline V gene, CDR1 is SGHNT and CDR2 is YYREEE (reference sequence). The length of the CDR3 is 16 residues. The V segment lost 4 bases and the J segment 2 bases; nucleotides outside the gene matches: 7. The CDR3 sequence: CASSRFTSGRPYEQYF. The DNA for the CDR3 is TGTGCCAGCAGCCGCTTTACTAGCGGGAGGCCCTACGAGCAGTACTTC.

The chain's CDR3 is CASSLVLEPNYGYTF. In nucleotides, the CDR3 is TGTGCCAGCAGCTTAGTTCTAGAACCGAACTATGGCTACACCTTC. The chain uses TRBV7-2 and TRBJ1-2, with unresolved D. The CDR3 runs to 15 residues. V was clipped by 1 base and J by 2 bases, with 11 bases between them. CDR1 and CDR2 from the germline V gene are SGHTA and FQGNSA.

The chain is built from TRBV18 and TRBJ2-5; D is uncertain. From germline, CDR1 is KGHSH and CDR2 LQKENI. With 3 bases removed from V and 3 bases from J, the gap between germline ends came to 8 bases. This CDR3 is 13 amino acids long. The CDR3 nucleotides read TGTGCCAGCTCACCGAGGCTGAAAGAGACCCAGTACTTC. Its translation: CASSPRLKETQYF.